These 3 T cell receptor beta chains originate from one sample sequenced in a study of blood T cell repertoires in COVID-19. The protocol was immunoSEQ multiplex PCR, while the TCRdb copy is restricted to in-frame clones and leaves out a portion. This repertoire shows around 150,000 clones, roughly nine tenths found once; its top ten account for over 4.5%. The sequencing sample was made of peripheral blood. The receptor source for this set is a human donor in a cohort sampled during active COVID-19.

The chain recombines TRBV28 with TRBJ1-2, with TRBD1 matching 11 bases. The CDR3 runs to 15 residues. V lost 5 bases to trimming and J lost 4 bases; unmatched junction nucleotides: 6. Germline CDR1 is MDHEN and CDR2 is SYDVKM. The CDR3 nucleotides read TGTGCCAGCAGTGCTATTGGGACAGGGGGCTATGGCTACACCTTC. Protein product: CASSAIGTGGYGYTF.

Comment on this clone: Other nucleotide sequences from this sample produce the same CDR3. The genes are TRBV25-1 and TRBJ2-5; D perhaps matches TRBD2 (6 bases). The germline V and J ends were trimmed by 5 bases and 5 bases, with 12 bases remaining between them. The CDR3 has 13 amino acids. Germline V gene data show CDR1 as MGHDK and CDR2 as SYGVNS. This chain's CDR3 is CASSPRGRETQYF. The CDR3, as DNA: TGTGCCAGCAGTCCGCGGGGTAGGGAGACCCAGTACTTC.

The V gene is TRBV12-5, the J gene TRBJ2-1; D is unclear. Germline lookup yields CDR1 LGHNT and CDR2 FRNRAP. The V end was cut by 2 bases, the J end by 7 bases, with 9 bases between. This CDR3 is built from 13 residues. CDR3 bases: TGTGCTAGTGGTTTGACCCCCAGAAATGAGCAGTTCTTC. Its protein is CASGLTPRNEQFF.